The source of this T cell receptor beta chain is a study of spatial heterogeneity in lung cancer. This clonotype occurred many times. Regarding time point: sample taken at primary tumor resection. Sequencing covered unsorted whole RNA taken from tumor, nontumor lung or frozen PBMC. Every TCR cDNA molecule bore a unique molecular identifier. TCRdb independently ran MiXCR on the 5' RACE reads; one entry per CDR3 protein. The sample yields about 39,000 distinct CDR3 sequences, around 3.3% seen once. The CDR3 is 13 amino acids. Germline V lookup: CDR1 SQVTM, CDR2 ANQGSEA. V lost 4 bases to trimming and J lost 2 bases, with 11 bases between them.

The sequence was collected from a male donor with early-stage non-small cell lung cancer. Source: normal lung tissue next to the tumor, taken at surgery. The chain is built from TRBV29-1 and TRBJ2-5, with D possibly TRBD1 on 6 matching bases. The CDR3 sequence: CSVVGQGQETQYF. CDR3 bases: TGCAGCGTTGTTGGTCAGGGGCAAGAGACCCAGTACTTC.